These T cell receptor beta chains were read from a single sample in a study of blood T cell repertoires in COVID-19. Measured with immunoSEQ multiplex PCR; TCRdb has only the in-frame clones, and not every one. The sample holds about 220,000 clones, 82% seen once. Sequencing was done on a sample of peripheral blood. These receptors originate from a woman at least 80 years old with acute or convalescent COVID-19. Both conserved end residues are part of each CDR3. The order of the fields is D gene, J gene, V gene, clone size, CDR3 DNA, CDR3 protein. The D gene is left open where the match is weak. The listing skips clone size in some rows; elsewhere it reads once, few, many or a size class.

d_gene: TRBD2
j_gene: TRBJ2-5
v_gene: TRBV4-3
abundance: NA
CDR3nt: TGCGCCAGCAGCCAGAGCGGGGGGGCTTTCGAGACCCAGTACTTC
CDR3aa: CASSQSGGAFETQYF

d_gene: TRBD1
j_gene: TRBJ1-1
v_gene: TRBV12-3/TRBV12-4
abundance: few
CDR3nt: TGTGCCAGCAGTGCACAGGGGAATGAAGCTTTCTTT
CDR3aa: CASSAQGNEAFF

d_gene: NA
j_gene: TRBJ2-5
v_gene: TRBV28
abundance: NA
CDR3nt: TGTGCCAGCAGTTCACCGACAGCGAAAGAGACCCAGTACTTC
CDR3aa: CASSSPTAKETQYF

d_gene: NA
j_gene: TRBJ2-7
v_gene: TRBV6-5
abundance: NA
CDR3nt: TGTGCCAGTCTAGGGGTTGACGAGCAGTACTTC
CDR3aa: CASLGVDEQYF

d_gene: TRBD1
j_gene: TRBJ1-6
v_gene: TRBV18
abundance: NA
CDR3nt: TGTGCCAGCTCATCGGACCGAGGGACAGCAAATTCACCCCTCCACTTT
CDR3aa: CASSSDRGTANSPLHF

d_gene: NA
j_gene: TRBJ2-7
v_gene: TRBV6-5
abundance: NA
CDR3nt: TGTGCCAGCACCCACTACGATACTGGACAGGAGCAGTACTTC
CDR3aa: CASTHYDTGQEQYF

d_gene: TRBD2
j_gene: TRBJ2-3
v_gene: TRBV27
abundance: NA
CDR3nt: TGTGCCAGCAGTCCCGACTGGCGGGGGGCGCGTGGCACAGATACGCAGTATTTT
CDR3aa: CASSPDWRGARGTDTQYF

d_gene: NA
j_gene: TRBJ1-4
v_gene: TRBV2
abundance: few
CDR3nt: TGTGCCAGCAGTGAACAAGGAGGATCTGGGGAAAAACTGTTTTTT
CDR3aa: CASSEQGGSGEKLFF

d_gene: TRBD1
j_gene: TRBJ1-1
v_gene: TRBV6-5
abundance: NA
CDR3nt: TGTGCCAGCAGTCCGAGTCGACAGGGTGGCACTGAAGCTTTCTTT
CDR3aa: CASSPSRQGGTEAFF

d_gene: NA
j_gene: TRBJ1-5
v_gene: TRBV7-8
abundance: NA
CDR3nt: TGTGCCAGCAGCGCCTGGGGGGATAGCAATCAGCCCCAGCATTTT
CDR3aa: CASSAWGDSNQPQHF

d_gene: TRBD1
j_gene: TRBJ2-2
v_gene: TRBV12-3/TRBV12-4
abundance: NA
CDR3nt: TGTGCCAGCAGTGGGACAGCCGGGGAGCTGTTTTTT
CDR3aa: CASSGTAGELFF

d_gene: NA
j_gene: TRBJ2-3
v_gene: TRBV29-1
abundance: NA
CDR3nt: TGCAGCGTTGAAGTGCAGGCCACGAATACGCAGTATTTT
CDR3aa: CSVEVQATNTQYF

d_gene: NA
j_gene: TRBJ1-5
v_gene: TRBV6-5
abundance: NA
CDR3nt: TGTGCGACCAAGACAAATAGCAATCAGCCCCAGCATTTT
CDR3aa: CATKTNSNQPQHF

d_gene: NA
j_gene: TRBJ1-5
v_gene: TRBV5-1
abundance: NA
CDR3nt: TGCGCCAGCAGCCCGACACCGGGACTCAATCAGCCCCAGCATTTT
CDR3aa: CASSPTPGLNQPQHF

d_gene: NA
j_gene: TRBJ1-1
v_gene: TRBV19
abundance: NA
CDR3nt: TGTGCCAGTAAGGGGGTGGAGGTTTCGGGCACTGAAGCTTTCTTT
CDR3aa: CASKGVEVSGTEAFF

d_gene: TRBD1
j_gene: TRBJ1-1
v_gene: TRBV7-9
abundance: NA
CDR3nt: TGTGCCAGCAGCTCCCCGGGGAAGACAGGGGGCAGGTGGACTGAAGCTTTCTTT
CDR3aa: CASSSPGKTGGRWTEAFF

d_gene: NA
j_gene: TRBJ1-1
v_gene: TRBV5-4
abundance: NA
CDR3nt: TGTGCCAGCAGCTTAGACAGCCTTGGGTATGCTTTCTTT
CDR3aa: CASSLDSLGYAFF

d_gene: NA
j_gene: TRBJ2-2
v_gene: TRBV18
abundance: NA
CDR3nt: TGTGCCAGCTCACCAAGGGGCTCGGCCGGGGAGCTGTTTTTT
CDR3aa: CASSPRGSAGELFF

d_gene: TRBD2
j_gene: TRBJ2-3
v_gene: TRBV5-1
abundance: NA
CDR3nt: TGCGCCAGCAGCGGGGGGGACTTTTCCACAGATACGCAGTATTTT
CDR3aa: CASSGGDFSTDTQYF

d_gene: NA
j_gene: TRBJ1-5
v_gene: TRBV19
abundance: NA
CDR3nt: TGTGCCAGTAGTATAAGGGGGATTAGCAATCAGCCCCAGCATTTT
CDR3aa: CASSIRGISNQPQHF

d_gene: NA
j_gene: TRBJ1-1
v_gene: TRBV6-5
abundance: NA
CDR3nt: TGTGCCAGCAGTCAGCAGGGGCTGCTGAACACTGAAGCTTTCTTT
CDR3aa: CASSQQGLLNTEAFF

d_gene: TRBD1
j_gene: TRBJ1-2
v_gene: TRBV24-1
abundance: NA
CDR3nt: TGTGCCACCAGTGATCGACAGGGGACGACCTATGGCTACACCTTC
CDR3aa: CATSDRQGTTYGYTF

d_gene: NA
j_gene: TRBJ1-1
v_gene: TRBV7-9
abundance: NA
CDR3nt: TGTGCCAGCAGCTTTTCCCAACCGAGTGAAGCTTTCTTT
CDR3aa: CASSFSQPSEAFF

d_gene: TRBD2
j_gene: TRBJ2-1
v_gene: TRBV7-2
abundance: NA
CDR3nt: TGTGCCAGCAGCTTAGCGCGGAGCGGGGGGGCCCTATACAATGAGCAGTTCTTC
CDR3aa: CASSLARSGGALYNEQFF

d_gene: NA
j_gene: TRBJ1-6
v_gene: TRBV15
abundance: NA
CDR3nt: TGTGCCACCAACTGGGGGCAGGGCAATTCACCCCTCCACTTT
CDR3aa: CATNWGQGNSPLHF

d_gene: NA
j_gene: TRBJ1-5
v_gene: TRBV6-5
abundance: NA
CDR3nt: TGTGCCAGCAAGGGGGAGCTTGATCAGCCCCAGCATTTT
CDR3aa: CASKGELDQPQHF

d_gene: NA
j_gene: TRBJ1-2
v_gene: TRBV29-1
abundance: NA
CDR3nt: TGCAGCGTTGAAGTTCGGGGGGCTGTCTATGGCTACACCTTC
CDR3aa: CSVEVRGAVYGYTF

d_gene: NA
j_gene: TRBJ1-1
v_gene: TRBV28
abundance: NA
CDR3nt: TGTGCCAGCAGTTTAAGTCAGGGGATGGGCACTGAAGCTTTCTTT
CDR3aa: CASSLSQGMGTEAFF

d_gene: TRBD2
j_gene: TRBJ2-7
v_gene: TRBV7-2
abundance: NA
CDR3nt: TGTGCCAGCAGTCAATCCGGAGGGGAGGGGACCTACGAGCAGTACTTC
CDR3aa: CASSQSGGEGTYEQYF

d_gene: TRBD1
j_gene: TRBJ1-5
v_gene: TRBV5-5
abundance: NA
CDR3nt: TGTGCCAGCAGTTCTGTGACAGGGAATCAGCCCCAGCATTTT
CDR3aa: CASSSVTGNQPQHF

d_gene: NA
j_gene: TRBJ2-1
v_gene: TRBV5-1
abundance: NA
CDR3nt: TGCGCCAGCAGTGTCCAATCCTACAATGAGCAGTTCTTC
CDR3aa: CASSVQSYNEQFF

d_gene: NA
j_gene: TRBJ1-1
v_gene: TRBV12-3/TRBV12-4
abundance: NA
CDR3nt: TGTGCCAGCAGTACGAGGACTGAAGCTTTCTTT
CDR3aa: CASSTRTEAFF

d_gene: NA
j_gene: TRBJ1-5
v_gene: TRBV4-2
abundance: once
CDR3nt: TGTGCCAGCAGCCAAGATGTAGGGGGGCCCCAGCATTTT
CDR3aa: CASSQDVGGPQHF

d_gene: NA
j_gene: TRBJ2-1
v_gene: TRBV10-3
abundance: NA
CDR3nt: TGTGCCATCAGTGAGTCAACGGGGGATCGTGATGAGCAGTTCTTC
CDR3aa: CAISESTGDRDEQFF

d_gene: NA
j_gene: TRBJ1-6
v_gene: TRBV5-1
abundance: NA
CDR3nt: TGCGCCAGCAGCTTGGAAGGGGGTGGACGTAATTCACCCCTCCACTTT
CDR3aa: CASSLEGGGRNSPLHF

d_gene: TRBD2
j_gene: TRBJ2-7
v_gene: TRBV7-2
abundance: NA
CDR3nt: TGTGCCAGCAGCGGCCGGGGGGTAGGAGCGGGGTTCTACGAGCAGTACTTC
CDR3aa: CASSGRGVGAGFYEQYF

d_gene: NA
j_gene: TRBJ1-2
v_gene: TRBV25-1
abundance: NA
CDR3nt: TGTGCCAGCAGTAGCAGGGGCATAAGGGATGGCTACACCTTC
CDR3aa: CASSSRGIRDGYTF

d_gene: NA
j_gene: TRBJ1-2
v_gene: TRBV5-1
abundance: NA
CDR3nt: TGCGCCAGCAGCTTGACTAGCAACTATGGCTACACCTTC
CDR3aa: CASSLTSNYGYTF

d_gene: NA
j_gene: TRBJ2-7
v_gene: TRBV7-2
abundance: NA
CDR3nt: TGTGCCAGCAGCTCCACGACAGGTCCCTACGAGCAGTACTTC
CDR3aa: CASSSTTGPYEQYF

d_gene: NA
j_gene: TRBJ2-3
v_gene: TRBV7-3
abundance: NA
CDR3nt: TGTGCCAGCAGCCACTTAGGAGGTCATGCAGATACGCAGTATTTT
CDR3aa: CASSHLGGHADTQYF

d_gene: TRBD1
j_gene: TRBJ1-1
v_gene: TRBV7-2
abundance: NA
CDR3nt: TGTGCCAGCAGCCTAGAGACAGGGGAGCACACTGAAGCTTTCTTT
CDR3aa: CASSLETGEHTEAFF

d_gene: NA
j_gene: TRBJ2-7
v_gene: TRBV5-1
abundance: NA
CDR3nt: TGCGCCAGCAGCTTGGCCGTGGACAGCTTCTACGAGCAGTACTTC
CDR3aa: CASSLAVDSFYEQYF